Given below is one T cell receptor (beta chain) in context. What it recognizes is unknown. Libraries were prepared by immunoSEQ multiplex PCR; TCRdb keeps only in-frame clonotypes and omits some of them. The sample lists some 99,000 clones; less than 85% were seen once. This sample stems from a study of T cell responses to AZD1222 COVID-19 vaccine. Study conclusions and caveats: A rise in Spike-specific TCR breadth and depth followed two AZD1222 doses. Repertoire samples came only from after the peak T cell response.

From germline, CDR1 is SGDLS and CDR2 YYNGEE. This CDR3 comprises 14 residues. Trimming pared 0 bases from V and 6 bases from J, leaving 12 bases between. V is TRBV9 and J is TRBJ1-1; possible D gene TRBD1, 5 bases. The source material was peripheral blood, sampled 28 days after the second AZD1222 dose. The clonotype comes from an adult who received the AZD1222 COVID-19 vaccine. CDR3 DNA sequence: TGTGCCAGCAGCGTAGAGGTCCGGGGCCCTGAAGCTTTCTTT. Protein sequence: CASSVEVRGPEAFF.